This paragraph reports one T cell receptor (beta chain). Its antigen is not known. PCR was performed a second time for about 7 to 11 cycles using a sample-barcoded 5' primer and a J-beta primer mix. TCRdb re-analysed the 5' RACE reads in MiXCR, keeping a single row per CDR3 protein. The data show about 720,000 distinct CDR3 sequences, with more than 20% seen just once and roughly 3.8% held by the top ten. This entry comes from a study of blood T cells in healthy people across ages. This CDR3 contains 19 residues. The ends were cut back, 4 bases at V and 0 bases at J, with 24 bases in the middle. Per the germline V gene, CDR1 is SGDLS and CDR2 is YYNGEE. Whole-study results and caveats: CMV status of donors was unknown, possibly confounding expanded clonotype changes.

The same sample was also used in a study of T cells of mothers and their children.

Sample: blood. This receptor was identified in a boy under 18 in good health. The chain employs TRBV9 and TRBJ2-3, with a tentative D call TRBD2 (6 bases). The DNA for the CDR3 is TGTGCCAGCAGCTCCCTTAGCGGTCTTGCCTACACTAGCACAGATACGCAGTATTTT. Translation gives CASSSLSGLAYTSTDTQYF.